This is a list of T cell receptor beta chains from one sample in a study of cytomegalovirus exposure and HLA in healthy donors. Sequencing was performed with immunoSEQ multiplex PCR; in TCRdb, only in-frame clones are kept and a portion is missing. There are 200,000 to 250,000 clones in the sample; over 75% occur only once, and 2% to 2.5% lies in the top ten. Sequencing was carried out using PBMCs. The receptors derive from a woman under 30 in good health and CMV-seropositive. CDR3s include the opening cysteine and the closing phenylalanine or tryptophan. D genes are given only for firm matches. The size entry is marked missing in some rows and otherwise reads once, few, many or a size class.

CDR3aa	CDR3nt	v_gene	abundance	j_gene	d_gene
CAWMAGRWTGELFF	TGTGCCTGGATGGCGGGGAGGTGGACCGGGGAGCTGTTTTTT	TRBV30	-	TRBJ2-2	-
CASSEDSMNTEAFF	TGTGCCAGCAGCGAAGACAGTATGAACACTGAAGCTTTCTTT	TRBV7-9	-	TRBJ1-1	-
CASSEPTSGFSYNEQFF	TGTGCCAGCAGTGAACCGACTAGCGGCTTCTCCTACAATGAGCAGTTCTTC	TRBV6-1	-	TRBJ2-1	TRBD2
CASSRTGGPGGELFF	TGTGCCAGCAGCCGGACAGGGGGCCCGGGCGGGGAGCTGTTTTTT	TRBV9	-	TRBJ2-2	TRBD1
CASRNIAGGIHNEQFF	TGTGCCAGCAGGAACATAGCGGGAGGTATCCACAATGAGCAGTTCTTC	TRBV27	-	TRBJ2-1	TRBD2
CASSVDGGSYEQYF	TGTGCCAGCAGCGTAGATGGTGGGAGCTACGAGCAGTACTTC	TRBV9	few	TRBJ2-7	-
CASSPSDGSYEQYF	TGTGCCAGCTCACCGTCCGACGGGAGCTACGAGCAGTACTTC	TRBV18	-	TRBJ2-7	-
CSVVAGLTTDTQYF	TGCAGCGTTGTAGCGGGACTTACCACAGATACGCAGTATTTT	TRBV29-1	-	TRBJ2-3	TRBD2
CASSPSGQGGIQQFF	TGTGCCAGCAGCCCATCGGGACAGGGGGGGATCCAGCAGTTCTTC	TRBV27	-	TRBJ2-1	TRBD1
CASSLNGRNTGSEAFF	TGTGCCAGCAGCTTAAATGGCCGGAACACCGGGTCTGAAGCTTTCTTT	TRBV13	-	TRBJ1-1	-
CASSIAPGEIAYEQYF	TGTGCCAGTAGTATAGCCCCGGGAGAGATCGCGTACGAGCAGTACTTC	TRBV19	-	TRBJ2-7	-
CASSLATELKEKLFF	TGTGCCAGCAGCTTAGCCACGGAGTTGAAGGAAAAACTGTTTTTT	TRBV7-8	-	TRBJ1-4	-
CASSSGEGESKNIQYF	TGTGCCAGCAGTTCTGGGGAGGGTGAATCCAAAAACATTCAGTACTTC	TRBV2	-	TRBJ2-4	TRBD2
CASSDQDGGGNTIYF	TGTGCCAGCAGTGATCAGGATGGAGGAGGAAACACCATATATTTT	TRBV6-1	-	TRBJ1-3	-
CASSSLQREGETQYF	TGCGCCAGCAGCTCCCTCCAGCGGGAGGGAGAGACCCAGTACTTC	TRBV5-1	-	TRBJ2-5	TRBD2
CASKDRGLLSNQPQHF	TGTGCCAGCAAGGACAGGGGGTTACTTAGCAATCAGCCCCAGCATTTT	TRBV27	once	TRBJ1-5	TRBD1
CASSGYRGSPGELFF	TGTGCCAGCAGCGGATACAGGGGCTCCCCCGGGGAGCTGTTTTTT	TRBV9	-	TRBJ2-2	TRBD1
CAWGGPSKPSGNTIYF	TGTGCCTGGGGAGGGCCCTCAAAACCCTCTGGAAACACCATATATTTT	TRBV30	-	TRBJ1-3	-
CATSRDSQGGGEQYF	TGTGCCACCAGCAGAGATAGTCAGGGTGGGGGGGAGCAGTACTTC	TRBV15	once	TRBJ2-7	-
CASSPYRGRSDNEQFF	TGTGCCAGCAGCCCTTACAGGGGGCGCTCGGACAATGAGCAGTTCTTC	TRBV9	-	TRBJ2-1	TRBD1
CASSVAPRNTDTQYF	TGTGCCAGCAGCGTTGCCCCCAGAAACACAGATACGCAGTATTTT	TRBV9	-	TRBJ2-3	-
CASSSRLRQGWYGYTF	TGTGCCAGCAGCTCCCGCCTGAGACAGGGGTGGTATGGCTACACCTTC	TRBV28	-	TRBJ1-2	TRBD1
CASSPRGKGTDYLRGTEAFF	TGTGCCAGCAGCCCAAGGGGCAAGGGGACAGACTACTTAAGAGGGACTGAAGCTTTCTTT	TRBV14	once	TRBJ1-1	TRBD1
CASSPRRDRASYEQYF	TGTGCCAGCAGTCCCCGACGGGACAGGGCCTCCTACGAGCAGTACTTC	TRBV28	-	TRBJ2-7	TRBD1
CASSATIAGGGHTQYF	TGTGCCAGCAGCGCGACCATAGCGGGAGGCGGACATACGCAGTATTTT	TRBV9	-	TRBJ2-3	TRBD2
CASSEVVIDEQYF	TGCGCCTCGAGTGAGGTAGTTATCGACGAGCAGTACTTC	TRBV4-1	-	TRBJ2-7	-
CASSRDRVFNEQFF	TGTGCCAGCAGCCGGGACAGGGTGTTCAATGAGCAGTTCTTC	TRBV27	-	TRBJ2-1	TRBD1
CASSSPDRTLSYEQYF	TGTGCCAGCAGCTCTCCGGACAGAACCCTCTCCTACGAGCAGTACTTC	TRBV11-1	-	TRBJ2-7	-
CASSFVGRNTEAFF	TGTGCCAGCAGTTTTGTGGGCAGGAACACTGAAGCTTTCTTT	TRBV27	-	TRBJ1-1	-
CASSQGAGENTGELFF	TGTGCCAGCAGCCAAGGTGCGGGAGAGAACACCGGGGAGCTGTTTTTT	TRBV4-2	-	TRBJ2-2	TRBD2
CASSLGTGGLYNEQFF	TGCGCCAGCAGCTTGGGAACGGGAGGGCTTTACAATGAGCAGTTCTTC	TRBV5-1	once	TRBJ2-1	TRBD2
CASSTSNTEAFF	TGTGCCAGCAGTACTTCCAACACTGAAGCTTTCTTT	TRBV27	-	TRBJ1-1	-
CASRGVYGDRGPEQYF	TGTGCCAGCAGGGGGGTTTATGGGGACAGGGGGCCCGAGCAGTACTTC	TRBV28	-	TRBJ2-7	TRBD1
CASSLRGQGQPQHF	TGCGCCAGCAGTCTGCGCGGGCAAGGTCAGCCCCAGCATTTT	TRBV5-1	-	TRBJ1-5	-
CASSLGQGAEKLFF	TGTGCCAGCAGCTTGGGCCAGGGGGCGGAAAAACTGTTTTTT	TRBV7-9	-	TRBJ1-4	TRBD1
CASSTTSGPNEQFF	TGTGCCAGCAGTACCACTAGCGGGCCAAATGAGCAGTTCTTC	TRBV6-1	once	TRBJ2-1	TRBD2
CASSPRRQGDPYEQYF	TGTGCCAGCAGCCCTCGTCGCCAGGGTGATCCCTACGAGCAGTACTTC	TRBV7-6	-	TRBJ2-7	-
CASSEAGTAYGYTF	TGTGCCAGCAGTGAAGCCGGGACAGCGTATGGCTACACCTTC	TRBV25-1	-	TRBJ1-2	TRBD1
CASSADRGSTDTQYF	TGTGCCAGCAGCGCAGACAGGGGATCCACAGATACGCAGTATTTT	TRBV9	-	TRBJ2-3	TRBD1
CASSVVGQAADLRGYTF	TGCGCCAGCAGCGTGGTTGGACAGGCAGCGGACTTACGTGGCTACACCTTC	TRBV4-1	-	TRBJ1-2	TRBD1
CASSPNVVHPNYGYTF	TGTGCCAGCAGCCCAAACGTCGTACATCCTAACTATGGCTACACCTTC	TRBV13	-	TRBJ1-2	-
CASSQDPRESSGAYEQYF	TGCGCCAGCAGCCAAGACCCGCGGGAAAGCAGCGGGGCCTACGAGCAGTACTTC	TRBV4-1	-	TRBJ2-7	TRBD2
CASSLAVTGQDFYGYTF	TGTGCCAGCAGCTTAGCGGTCACGGGACAGGATTTTTATGGCTACACCTTC	TRBV11-1	-	TRBJ1-2	TRBD1
CASSELQGAGGGYTF	TGTGCCAGCAGCGAACTACAGGGGGCGGGAGGAGGCTACACCTTC	TRBV9	-	TRBJ1-2	TRBD1
CASSLLTGVVVEQYF	TGTGCCAGCAGCTTATTAACAGGGGTGGTAGTCGAGCAGTACTTC	TRBV7-8	-	TRBJ2-7	TRBD1
CASSVADRGLDGYTF	TGTGCCAGCAGCGTGGCGGACAGGGGGTTAGATGGCTACACCTTC	TRBV9	-	TRBJ1-2	TRBD1
CASSPLDREDEQYF	TGTGCCAGCAGTCCTCTGGACAGGGAAGACGAGCAGTACTTC	TRBV28	once	TRBJ2-7	TRBD1
CASSPRPGAYEQYF	TGCGCCAGCAGCCCCCGCCCAGGGGCCTACGAGCAGTACTTC	TRBV4-1	once	TRBJ2-7	-
CASVVGQGKDEQYF	TGTGCCAGCGTGGTCGGACAGGGTAAGGACGAGCAGTACTTC	TRBV2	-	TRBJ2-7	TRBD1
CASSDQKTANTEAFF	TGTGCCAGTAGTGATCAGAAGACAGCGAACACTGAAGCTTTCTTT	TRBV19	-	TRBJ1-1	-
CASSQTNEKLFF	TGTGCCAGCAGTCAGACTAATGAAAAACTGTTTTTT	TRBV6-1	-	TRBJ1-4	-